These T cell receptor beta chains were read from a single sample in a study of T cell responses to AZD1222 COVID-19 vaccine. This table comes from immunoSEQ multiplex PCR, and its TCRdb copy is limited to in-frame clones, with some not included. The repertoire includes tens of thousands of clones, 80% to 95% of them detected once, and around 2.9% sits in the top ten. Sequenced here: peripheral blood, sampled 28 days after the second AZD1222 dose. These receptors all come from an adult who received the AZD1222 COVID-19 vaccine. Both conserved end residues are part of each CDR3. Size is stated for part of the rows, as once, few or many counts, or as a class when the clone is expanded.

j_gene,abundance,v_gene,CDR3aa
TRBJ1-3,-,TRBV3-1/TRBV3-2,CASSQEPNSGNTIYF
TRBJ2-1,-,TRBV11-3,CASSSGPGDEQFF
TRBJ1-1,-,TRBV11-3,CASSPIQGNTEAFF
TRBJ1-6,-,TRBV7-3,CASSLGPNSPLHF
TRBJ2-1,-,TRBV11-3,CASSLEGTGLYNEQFF
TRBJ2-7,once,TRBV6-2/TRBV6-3,CASSSTGVYEQYF
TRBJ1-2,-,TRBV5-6,CASSRQGARGYTF
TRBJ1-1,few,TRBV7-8,CASSSGQVNTEAFF
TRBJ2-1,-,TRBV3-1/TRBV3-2,CASSPPSGGAGEQFF
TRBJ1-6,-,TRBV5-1,CASSLGGVSPLHF
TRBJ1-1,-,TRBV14,CASSAKLTGLMNTEAFF
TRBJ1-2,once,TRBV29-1,CSVEDRGYGYTF
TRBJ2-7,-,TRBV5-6,CASSLGTGGPDEQYF
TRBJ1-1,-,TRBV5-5,CASSLTGKNTEAFF
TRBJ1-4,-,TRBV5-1,CASSFGASASLFNEKLFF